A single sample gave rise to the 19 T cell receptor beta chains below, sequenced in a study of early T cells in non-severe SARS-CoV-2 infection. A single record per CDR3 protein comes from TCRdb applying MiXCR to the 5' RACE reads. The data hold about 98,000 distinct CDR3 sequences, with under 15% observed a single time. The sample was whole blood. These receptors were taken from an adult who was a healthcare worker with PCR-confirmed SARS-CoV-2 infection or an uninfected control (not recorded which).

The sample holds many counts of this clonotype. Here the CDR3 DNA reads TGTGCCAGCAGCACAACGGAGCGAAAATACGAGCAGTACTTC. It specifies CASSTTERKYEQYF. The chain is built from TRBV11-2 and TRBJ2-7; D ambiguous. This CDR3 comprises 14 residues. V dropped 5 bases and J dropped 4 bases, with 15 bases sitting between them. The germline gives CDR1 SGHAT, CDR2 FQNNGV.

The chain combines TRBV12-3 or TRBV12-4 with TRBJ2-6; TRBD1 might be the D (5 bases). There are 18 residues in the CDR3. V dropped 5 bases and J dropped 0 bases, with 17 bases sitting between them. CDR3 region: CASSLRMTAYSGANVLTF. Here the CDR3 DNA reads TGTGCCAGCAGTCTCCGAATGACAGCGTACTCTGGGGCCAACGTCCTGACTTTC.

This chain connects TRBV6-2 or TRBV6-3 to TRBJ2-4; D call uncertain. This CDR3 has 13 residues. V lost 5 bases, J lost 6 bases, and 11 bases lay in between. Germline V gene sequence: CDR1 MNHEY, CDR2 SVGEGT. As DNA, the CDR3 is TGTGCCAGCAGTACCCTGCGCGGAAACATTCAGTACTTC. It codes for CASSTLRGNIQYF.

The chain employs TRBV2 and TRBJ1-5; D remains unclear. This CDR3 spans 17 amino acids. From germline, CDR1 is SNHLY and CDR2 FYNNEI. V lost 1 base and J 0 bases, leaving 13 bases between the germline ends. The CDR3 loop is CASSEGPGGYSNQPQHF. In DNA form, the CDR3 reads TGTGCCAGCAGTGAAGGGCCAGGCGGTTATAGCAATCAGCCCCAGCATTTT.

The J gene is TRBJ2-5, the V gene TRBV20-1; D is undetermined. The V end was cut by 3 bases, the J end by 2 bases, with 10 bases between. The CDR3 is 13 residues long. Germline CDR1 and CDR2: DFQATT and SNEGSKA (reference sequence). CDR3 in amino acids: CSASPAPQETQYF. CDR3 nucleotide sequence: TGCAGTGCTAGTCCGGCTCCTCAAGAGACCCAGTACTTC.

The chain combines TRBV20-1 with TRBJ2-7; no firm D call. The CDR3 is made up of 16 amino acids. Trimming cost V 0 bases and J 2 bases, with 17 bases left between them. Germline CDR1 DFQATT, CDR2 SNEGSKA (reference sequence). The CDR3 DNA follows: TGCAGTGCTAGAGAAGGTTACGGAACGAACCCCTACGAGCAGTACTTC. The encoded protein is CSAREGYGTNPYEQYF.

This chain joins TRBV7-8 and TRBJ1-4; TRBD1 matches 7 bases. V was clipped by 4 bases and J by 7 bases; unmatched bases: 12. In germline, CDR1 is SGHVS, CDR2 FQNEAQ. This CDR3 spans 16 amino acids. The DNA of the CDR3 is TGTGCCAGCAGCTCGCCCCGAGACAGGGATGGTGAAAAACTGTTTTTT. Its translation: CASSSPRDRDGEKLFF.

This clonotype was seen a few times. As DNA, the CDR3 is TGTGCCAGGGAAGGATCCGGCAATCAGCCCCAGCATTTT. It specifies CAREGSGNQPQHF. V is TRBV27 and J is TRBJ1-5; unclear D gene. From germline, CDR1 is MNHEY and CDR2 SMNVEV (reference sequence). The CDR3 loop spans 13 amino acids. V lost 9 bases and J lost 2, with 11 bases in between.

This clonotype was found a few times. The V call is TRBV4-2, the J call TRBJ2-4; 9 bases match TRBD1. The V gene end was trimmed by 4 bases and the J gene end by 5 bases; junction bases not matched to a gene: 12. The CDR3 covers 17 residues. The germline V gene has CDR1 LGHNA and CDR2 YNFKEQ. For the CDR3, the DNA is TGTGCCAGCAGCCGATCTTATACAGGGGGCGCGGAAAACATTCAGTACTTC. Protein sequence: CASSRSYTGGAENIQYF.

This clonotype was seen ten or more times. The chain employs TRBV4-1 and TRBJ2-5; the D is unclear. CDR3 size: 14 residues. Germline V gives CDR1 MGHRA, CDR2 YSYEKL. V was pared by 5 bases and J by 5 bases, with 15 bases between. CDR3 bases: TGCGCCAGCAGCTCCCAGCTGACCCAGGAGACCCAGTACTTC. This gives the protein CASSSQLTQETQYF.

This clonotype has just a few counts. CDR3 sequence reads: CASSRQPLETQYF. For the CDR3, the DNA is TGTGCCAGCTCACGGCAGCCCCTAGAGACCCAGTACTTC. The chain recombines TRBV18 with TRBJ2-5; D gene uncertain. V shed 4 bases and J shed 4 bases, with 10 bases lying between them. Per germline, CDR1 KGHSH and CDR2 LQKENI. This CDR3 is 13 amino acids long. The whole variable domain, filled in from reference TRBV18 and TRBJ2-5, reads NAGVMQNPRHLVRRRGQEARLRCSPMKGHSHVYWYRQLPEEGLKFMVYLQKENIIDESGMPKERFSAEFPKEGPSILRIQQVVRGDSAAYFCASSRQPLETQYFGPGTRLLVL.

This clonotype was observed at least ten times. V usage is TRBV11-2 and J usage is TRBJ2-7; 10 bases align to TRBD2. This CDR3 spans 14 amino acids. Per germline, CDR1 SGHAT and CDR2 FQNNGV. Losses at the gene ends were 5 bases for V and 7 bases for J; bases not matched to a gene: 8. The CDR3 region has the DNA TGTGCCAGCAGCCCGTTAGCGGGAGGTCGGGAGCAGTACTTC. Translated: CASSPLAGGREQYF. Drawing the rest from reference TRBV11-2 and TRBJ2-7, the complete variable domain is EAGVAQSPRYKIIEKRQSVAFWCNPISGHATLYWYQQILGQGPKLLIQFQNNGVVDDSQLPKDRFSAERLKGVDSTLKIQPAKLEDSAVYLCASSPLAGGREQYFGPGTRLTVT.

The CDR3 sequence: CASSRPGQENTEAFF. CDR3 coding DNA: TGTGCCAGCAGCCGTCCGGGACAGGAGAACACTGAAGCTTTCTTT. The rearrangement uses TRBV3-1 and TRBJ1-1; 8 nucleotides align to TRBD1. V was clipped by 4 bases and J by 1 base; unmatched bases: 5. The CDR3 has 15 residues. Germline V gene lookup returns CDR1 LGHDT and CDR2 YNNKEL (reference sequence).

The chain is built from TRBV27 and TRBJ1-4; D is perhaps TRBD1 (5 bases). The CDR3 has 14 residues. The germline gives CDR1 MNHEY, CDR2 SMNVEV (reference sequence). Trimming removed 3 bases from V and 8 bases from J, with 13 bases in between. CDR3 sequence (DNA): TGTGCCAGCAGTTTGCAGCAGGGTTACGAAAAACTGTTTTTT. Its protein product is CASSLQQGYEKLFF. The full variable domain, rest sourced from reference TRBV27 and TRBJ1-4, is EAQVTQNPRYLITVTGKKLTVTCSQNMNHEYMSWYRQDPGLGLRQIYYSMNVEVTDKGDVPEGYKVSRKEKRNFPLILESPSPNQTSLYFCASSLQQGYEKLFFGSGTQLSVL.

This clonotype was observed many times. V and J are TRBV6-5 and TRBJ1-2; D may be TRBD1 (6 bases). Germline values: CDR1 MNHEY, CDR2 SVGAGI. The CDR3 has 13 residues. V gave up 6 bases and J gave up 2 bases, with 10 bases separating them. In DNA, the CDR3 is TGTGCCAGCAGGGGTGACAGGAACTATGGCTACACCTTC. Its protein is CASRGDRNYGYTF.

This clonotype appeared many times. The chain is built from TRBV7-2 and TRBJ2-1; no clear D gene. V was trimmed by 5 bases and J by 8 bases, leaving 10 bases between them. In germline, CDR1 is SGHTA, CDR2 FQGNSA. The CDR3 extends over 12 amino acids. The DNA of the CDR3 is TGTGCCAGCAGCCGGAATGGGGATGAGCAGTTCTTC. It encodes CASSRNGDEQFF.

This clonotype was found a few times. The CDR3 reads CAWSGTGTSYEQYF. CDR3 DNA: TGTGCCTGGAGTGGGACAGGGACCTCCTACGAGCAGTACTTC. This rearrangement joins TRBV30 to TRBJ2-7; TRBD1 matches 8 bases. V lost 1 base, J lost 0 bases, and 2 bases stayed unmatched. Germline CDR1 reads GTSNPN; CDR2 reads SVGIG (reference sequence). The CDR3 totals 14 residues.

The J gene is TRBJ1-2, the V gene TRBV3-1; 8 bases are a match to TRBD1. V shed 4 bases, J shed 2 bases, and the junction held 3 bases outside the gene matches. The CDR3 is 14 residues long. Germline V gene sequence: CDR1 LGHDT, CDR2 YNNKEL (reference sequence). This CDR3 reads CASSPGQENYGYTF. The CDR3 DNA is TGTGCCAGCAGCCCGGGACAGGAGAACTATGGCTACACCTTC.

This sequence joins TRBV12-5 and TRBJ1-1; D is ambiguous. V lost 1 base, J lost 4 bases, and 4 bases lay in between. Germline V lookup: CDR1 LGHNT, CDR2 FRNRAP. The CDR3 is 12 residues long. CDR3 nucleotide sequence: TGTGCTAGTGGTTTGGAGGGCACTGAAGCTTTCTTT. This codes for CASGLEGTEAFF.